The source of this T cell receptor (beta chain) is a study of control samples from healthy donors and cancer patients. The junction had 6 bases not matched to a gene; V was cut back by 1 base and J by 3 bases. Germline V lookup: CDR1 SGHDN, CDR2 FVKESK. The CDR3 has 15 amino acids. This table comes from immunoSEQ multiplex PCR, and its TCRdb copy is limited to in-frame clones, with some not included. The data contain 130,000 or so clones, roughly 92% of them singletons. The TCR originated in a man aged 18 to 30 in good health. Sequencing used blood. The chain employs TRBV14 and TRBJ2-7, with TRBD1 matching over 7 bases. The CDR3 nucleotides are TGTGCCAGCAGCCAAGCGCTAACAGGGGTCTACGAGCAGTACTTC. Translated: CASSQALTGVYEQYF.